This T cell receptor beta chain was profiled in a study of shared clonotypes between healthy human individuals. The method was immunoSEQ multiplex PCR; TCRdb's version includes in-frame clones alone and lacks a portion of them. The sample carries 470,000 or so clones, around 73% recorded once. The V segment lost 5 bases and the J segment 0 bases; nucleotides outside the gene matches: 4. This CDR3 has 15 amino acids. CDR1 is SGHRS and CDR2 is YFSETQ in the germline V gene. The material sequenced was PBMCs. J is TRBJ2-2 and V is TRBV5-1; 7 bases are a match to TRBD1. This receptor was taken from a woman between 40 and 50 years old in good health. Some clones in this sample may be carry-over from other donors' samples. The CDR3 region is CASRRGQPNTGELFF. The CDR3 region has the DNA TGCGCCAGCAGACGGGGACAGCCGAACACCGGGGAGCTGTTTTTT.